Below, 23 T cell receptor beta chains from the same sample are listed, as sequenced in a study of identical twins. Via MiXCR, TCRdb re-called the 5' RACE reads, giving one row per CDR3 protein. Of more than 200,000 distinct CDR3 sequences in the sample, approximately 9% were seen once. Source material: memory (CD45RO+) T cells sorted from blood. These receptors all come from a woman aged 18 to 35 in good health.

J is TRBJ1-2 and V is TRBV20-1; 10 positions match TRBD1. V was pared by 5 bases and J by 3 bases, with 18 bases of the junction left unmatched. The germline V gene encodes CDR1 DFQATT and CDR2 SNEGSKA (reference sequence). CDR3 length: 18 residues. The CDR3 sequence is CSAPPGSPGQGDYYGYTF. The CDR3 coding sequence is TGCAGTGCTCCGCCCGGAAGTCCTGGACAGGGGGATTACTATGGCTACACCTTC.

The chain couples TRBV2 to TRBJ1-2; D is possibly TRBD1 (6 bases). CDR1 SNHLY and CDR2 FYNNEI come from the germline V gene. This CDR3 is 14 amino acids long. The V end lost 0 bases, the J end lost 8 bases, and 13 bases lay between the germline ends. DNA of the CDR3: TGTGCCAGCAGTGAAGCTCACAGGGACGTAGGCTACACCTTC. It yields the protein CASSEAHRDVGYTF.

V and J are TRBV5-5 and TRBJ2-3; D is possibly TRBD2 (6 bases). This CDR3 has 12 residues. V shed 6 bases and J shed 9 bases, with 14 bases lying between them. Germline values: CDR1 SGHKS, CDR2 YYEKEE (reference sequence). The CDR3 region is CASMKQAGTQYF. The CDR3 nucleotides are TGTGCCAGCATGAAGCAGGCGGGGACGCAGTATTTT.

V usage is TRBV6-4 and J usage is TRBJ2-1; 7 bases match TRBD2. CDR1 and CDR2 from the germline V gene are MRHNA and SNTAGT. V lost 4 bases to trimming and J lost 5 bases; unmatched junction nucleotides: 2. The CDR3 spans 13 residues. The CDR3 reads CASSGGLNNEQFF. The CDR3 DNA reads TGTGCCAGCAGTGGGGGACTAAACAATGAGCAGTTCTTC.

This clonotype was recorded at least ten times. This chain joins TRBV12-3 or TRBV12-4 and TRBJ2-7; D gene ambiguous. The CDR3 has 15 amino acids. The V end was cut by 3 bases, the J end by 2 bases, with 14 bases between. The CDR3 DNA is TGTGCCAGCAGTTTTGAATCCCGCAGTACCTACGAGCAGTACTTC. Translation: CASSFESRSTYEQYF.

This clonotype was counted at least ten times. The V call is TRBV4-2, the J call TRBJ2-7; tentatively, D is TRBD1 (6 bases). Between the trimmed V and J ends, which lost 2 bases and 1 base, there was a span of 12 bases. The CDR3 loop spans 15 amino acids. Germline CDR1 is LGHNA and CDR2 is YNFKEQ. For the CDR3, the DNA is TGTGCCAGCAGCCAACAATACGGGACATCCTACGAGCAGTACTTC. Translation: CASSQQYGTSYEQYF.

The chain combines TRBV20-1 with TRBJ2-1, with 10 positions matching TRBD2. In germline, CDR1 is DFQATT, CDR2 SNEGSKA (reference sequence). The CDR3 has 17 residues. V was pared by 3 bases and J by 0 bases, with 8 bases of the junction left unmatched. CDR3 DNA sequence: TGCAGTGCTAGTTCCCTAGCGGGGGACTACTCCTACAATGAGCAGTTCTTC. It is translated as CSASSLAGDYSYNEQFF.

V gene TRBV3-1 combines with J gene TRBJ2-3; D is unresolved. This CDR3 region has 13 residues. Germline assignment: CDR1 LGHDT and CDR2 YNNKEL (reference sequence). V lost 4 bases, J lost 6 bases, and 11 bases lay in between. The CDR3 bases are TGTGCCAGCAGCCCTATGCCCCCCGATACGCAGTATTTT. Translated: CASSPMPPDTQYF.

This clonotype was picked up many times. The chain has TRBV10-3 and TRBJ1-1; no firm D call. The CDR3 loop spans 13 amino acids. V lost 7 bases and J lost 2, with 11 bases in between. Germline assignment: CDR1 ENHRY and CDR2 SYGVKD. CDR3: CAITLGPNTEAFF. The CDR3 region has the DNA TGTGCCATCACGTTGGGCCCCAACACTGAAGCTTTCTTT.

V usage is TRBV9 and J usage is TRBJ2-5, with a tentative D call TRBD2 (6 bases). CDR3 length: 15 residues. The germline CDR1 and CDR2 sequences are SGDLS and YYNGEE. Trimming left V 4 bases short and J 4 bases short, with 17 bases between. CDR3 in DNA: TGTGCCAGCAGCCCCCCTGGGAGGCAGGGAGAGACCCAGTACTTC. This encodes CASSPPGRQGETQYF.

CDR3 amino acids: CSARWGGDTEAFF. CDR3 nucleotides: TGCAGTGCTCGTTGGGGGGGAGACACTGAAGCTTTCTTT. This chain joins TRBV20-1 and TRBJ1-1, with D tentatively TRBD1 (5 bases). The CDR3 spans 13 residues. CDR1 and CDR2 from the germline V gene are DFQATT and SNEGSKA (reference sequence). Trimming pared 5 bases from V and 3 bases from J, leaving 13 bases between.

This sequence joins TRBV7-9 and TRBJ2-7; D is possibly TRBD1 or TRBD2 (5 bases each). The CDR3 length is 17 residues. Trimming took 8 bases from V and 2 from J, leaving 25 bases between them. In germline, CDR1 is SEHNR, CDR2 FQNEAQ (reference sequence). This CDR3 reads CASGPRIRGVITYEQYF. The CDR3 coding sequence is TGTGCCAGCGGCCCCAGGATCCGAGGGGTTATTACCTACGAGCAGTACTTC.

This clonotype was detected a few times. The V gene is TRBV5-5, the J gene TRBJ2-7, with unresolved D. V shed 0 bases and J shed 0 bases, with 10 bases lying between them. CDR1 and CDR2 from the germline V gene are SGHKS and YYEKEE (reference sequence). The CDR3 runs 15 residues. The CDR3 nucleotides are TGTGCCAGCAGCTTGGGTGTCTACCCCTCCTACGAGCAGTACTTC. This sequence encodes CASSLGVYPSYEQYF. The entire variable domain, with the rest obtained from reference TRBV5-5 and TRBJ2-7, is as follows: DAGVTQSPTHLIKTRGQQVTLRCSPISGHKSVSWYQQVLGQGPQFIFQYYEKEERGRGNFPDRFSARQFPNYSSELNVNALLLGDSALYLCASSLGVYPSYEQYFGPGTRLTVT.

This clonotype has a handful of counts. V gene TRBV7-2 combines with J gene TRBJ1-5; 9 bases fit TRBD1. This CDR3 contains 15 residues. The V and J ends lost 4 bases and 4 bases, in that order; junction bases with no gene match: 5. CDR1 is SGHTA and CDR2 is FQGNSA in the germline V gene. CDR3 DNA sequence: TGTGCCAGCAGCTGGAGGACAGGGGTTAATCAGCCCCAGCATTTT. Residues: CASSWRTGVNQPQHF.

This clonotype occurred once. The chain is built from TRBV19 and TRBJ2-3; no clear D. The CDR3 has 14 residues. The V gene lost 3 bases and the J gene lost 1 base, with 8 bases spanning the gap. Germline values: CDR1 LNHDA, CDR2 SQIVND (reference sequence). CDR3 in DNA: TGTGCCAGTAGTATGTACATACGCACAGATACGCAGTATTTT. Protein sequence: CASSMYIRTDTQYF.

This clonotype was seen at least ten times. The chain links TRBV5-1 to TRBJ2-5; D is unclear. V lost 2 bases and J 5 bases, leaving 13 bases between the germline ends. The CDR3 is made up of 14 amino acids. Germline CDR1 is SGHRS and CDR2 is YFSETQ. The CDR3 spells CASSFRLGRETQYF. In DNA, the CDR3 is TGCGCCAGCAGCTTTCGTCTCGGTCGGGAGACCCAGTACTTC. The whole variable domain, filled in from reference TRBV5-1 and TRBJ2-5, reads KAGVTQTPRYLIKTRGQQVTLSCSPISGHRSVSWYQQTPGQGLQFLFEYFSETQRNKGNFPGRFSGRQFSNSRSEMNVSTLELGDSALYLCASSFRLGRETQYFGPGTRLLVL.

V gene TRBV10-3 combines with J gene TRBJ1-1; D uncertain. In germline, CDR1 is ENHRY, CDR2 SYGVKD. The ends were cut back, 0 bases at V and 3 bases at J, with 5 bases in the middle. This CDR3 spans 13 amino acids. This chain's CDR3 is CAISESMDTEAFF. The CDR3 DNA reads TGTGCCATCAGTGAGTCAATGGACACTGAAGCTTTCTTT.

This clonotype was detected only a few times. The rearrangement joins TRBV27 to TRBJ2-1, with D unclear. The germline V and J ends were trimmed by 1 base and 10 bases, with 17 bases remaining between them. Germline CDR1 and CDR2: MNHEY and SMNVEV (reference sequence). CDR3 length: 15 residues. The CDR3 DNA reads TGTGCCAGCAGTTTATTTTTGGCGGCGGACCGGGAGCAGTTCTTC. Translation gives CASSLFLAADREQFF.

This clonotype was counted ten times or more. The J gene is TRBJ2-7, the V gene TRBV7-2; weak D call: TRBD2 (5 bases). CDR1 SGHTA and CDR2 FQGNSA come from the germline V gene. The V and J ends lost 1 base and 0 bases respectively, with 13 bases between them. The CDR3 length is 16 residues. The CDR3 region is CASSLGRLSDSYEQYF. The DNA of the CDR3 is TGTGCCAGCAGCTTAGGGAGGTTGAGCGACTCCTACGAGCAGTACTTC. Full variable domain (remainder filled in from reference TRBV7-2 and TRBJ2-7): GAGVSQSPSNKVTEKGKDVELRCDPISGHTALYWYRQSLGQGLEFLIYFQGNSAPDKSGLPSDRFSAERTGGSVSTLTIQRTQQEDSAVYLCASSLGRLSDSYEQYFGPGTRLTVT.

The chain links TRBV11-1 to TRBJ2-1, with 14 bases that match TRBD2. The CDR3 sequence is 19 residues long. The germline CDR1 and CDR2 sequences are SGHAT and FQDESV (reference sequence). The junction had 14 bases not matched to a gene; V was cut back by 3 bases and J by 7 bases. The CDR3 DNA reads as TGTGCCAGCAGCTTTCCGGGACTAGCGGGAGTACCCGTCGGGAATGAGCAGTTCTTC. It translates to CASSFPGLAGVPVGNEQFF.

This clonotype was recorded many times. For the CDR3, the DNA is TGTGCCACCAGCAGAGTTTCAGGGCCCAAGACCCAGTACTTC. This codes for CATSRVSGPKTQYF. The chain employs TRBV15 and TRBJ2-5; possibly TRBD1 for D (5 bases). Germline V gene lookup returns CDR1 LNHNV and CDR2 YYDKDF (reference sequence). The V and J ends lost 1 base and 6 bases respectively, with 12 bases between them. This CDR3 contains 14 residues.

This clonotype was picked up a small number of times. The V and J genes are TRBV5-1 and TRBJ2-1; D gene uncertain. The CDR3 contains 15 residues. V was trimmed by 0 bases and J by 2 bases, leaving 9 bases between them. Looked up from germline, CDR1 is SGHRS and CDR2 is YFSETQ. In DNA form, the CDR3 reads TGCGCCAGCAGCTTGGAAGACTTGACCTACAATGAGCAGTTCTTC. Protein product: CASSLEDLTYNEQFF.

CDR3 loop: CAWSVSLDTQYF. CDR3 nucleotide sequence: TGTGCCTGGAGTGTCTCCCTAGATACGCAGTATTTT. The chain combines TRBV30 with TRBJ2-3, with D hard to call. Trimming left V 0 bases short and J 5 bases short, with 6 bases between. Germline V gene sequence: CDR1 GTSNPN, CDR2 SVGIG (reference sequence). The CDR3 has 12 amino acids.